This passage covers 14 T cell receptor beta chains from one sample sequenced in a study of control samples from healthy donors and cancer patients. This table comes from immunoSEQ multiplex PCR, and its TCRdb copy is limited to in-frame clones, with some not included. This sample carries 85,000 to 90,000 clones, around 86% of them seen once, and the ten largest clones take under 25%. Specimen: blood. The receptors stem from a man younger than 45 in good health.

The chain couples TRBV27 to TRBJ1-1; D ambiguous. Trimming removed 6 bases at V and 0 bases at J, with 8 bases between. Germline CDR1 MNHEY, CDR2 SMNVEV (reference sequence). The CDR3 sequence is 13 residues long. This chain's CDR3 is CASRGLMNTEAFF. In DNA form, the CDR3 reads TGTGCCAGCAGAGGACTGATGAACACTGAAGCTTTCTTT.

CDR3 in amino acids: CASSIQGGSSYEQYF. DNA for the CDR3: TGTGCCAGCAGCATTCAGGGTGGCTCCTCCTACGAGCAGTACTTC. V is TRBV7-3 and J is TRBJ2-7; perhaps TRBD1 as D (5 bases). Germline lookup yields CDR1 SGHTA and CDR2 FQGTGA. Deletions cut 5 bases from V and 0 bases from J, with 14 bases between. CDR3 length: 15 residues.

The chain combines TRBV18 with TRBJ2-5; 8 positions match TRBD2. Germline V gene sequence: CDR1 KGHSH, CDR2 LQKENI. V was pared by 4 bases and J by 4 bases, with 5 bases of the junction left unmatched. This CDR3 region has 14 residues. The CDR3 DNA reads TGTGCCAGCTCACGAGTAGCGGGGATAGAGACCCAGTACTTC. Amino acids: CASSRVAGIETQYF.

V gene TRBV6-5 combines with J gene TRBJ2-1; 8 positions agree with TRBD2. V lost 5 bases and J lost 10; bases outside the gene matches: 7. The CDR3 runs to 13 residues. Per the germline V gene, CDR1 is MNHEY and CDR2 is SVGAGI. CDR3 sequence: CASSPGGAREQFF. CDR3 bases: TGTGCCAGCAGTCCCGGGGGGGCCAGGGAGCAGTTCTTC.

The chain is built from TRBV15 and TRBJ1-5, with 11 bases that match TRBD1. Unmatched junction bases numbered 14, after V lost 1 base and J lost 6 bases. Germline V gene data show CDR1 as LNHNV and CDR2 as YYDKDF (reference sequence). This CDR3 has 19 amino acids. CDR3 nucleotide sequence: TGTGCCACCAGCAGAGCTAGGGCCACCGGACAGGGGGCAGGTCAGCCCCAGCATTTT. This gives the protein CATSRARATGQGAGQPQHF.

This chain uses TRBV5-1 with TRBJ2-3; D tentatively reads TRBD1 or TRBD2 (6 bases each). Deletions cut 3 bases from V and 6 bases from J, with 17 bases between. From germline, CDR1 is SGHRS and CDR2 YFSETQ. There are 15 residues in the CDR3. This CDR3 reads CASSSSGARRDTQYF. The CDR3 DNA sequence: TGCGCCAGCAGCTCCTCGGGGGCCAGGCGGGATACGCAGTATTTT.

The chain recombines TRBV9 with TRBJ1-3; D not resolved. Germline V gives CDR1 SGDLS, CDR2 YYNGEE. This CDR3 has 13 residues. V was shortened by 0 bases and J by 6 bases, with 7 bases between the two germline ends. This CDR3 reads CASSVGSENTIYF. CDR3 DNA: TGTGCCAGCAGCGTAGGATCGGAAAACACCATATATTTT.

Points on this clone: Other DNA variants within this sample encode the same CDR3. The J gene is TRBJ1-4, the V gene TRBV7-8; possible D gene TRBD1, 5 bases. V was trimmed by 1 base and J by 8 bases, leaving 11 bases between them. The germline CDR1 and CDR2 sequences are SGHVS and FQNEAQ. This CDR3 comprises 14 residues. The CDR3 DNA sequence: TGTGCCAGCAGCTTAGGGGGGTGGGGGGAAAAACTGTTTTTT. This codes for CASSLGGWGEKLFF.

In its sample, this clone was seen once. The chain is built from TRBV27 and TRBJ2-3; 11 nucleotides agree with TRBD2. The CDR3 is 19 residues long. V lost 2 bases to trimming and J lost 2 bases; unmatched junction nucleotides: 12. CDR1 and CDR2 (germline): MNHEY, SMNVEV (reference sequence). CDR3 in DNA: TGTGCCAGCAGTTTACGAACCAGACTAGCGGGGCTGGACACAGATACGCAGTATTTT. Amino acid sequence: CASSLRTRLAGLDTDTQYF.

The V and J genes are TRBV6-5 and TRBJ1-5, with 9 bases fitting TRBD1. Germline CDR1 reads MNHEY; CDR2 reads SVGAGI. Trimming cost V 8 bases and J 6 bases; bases outside gene matches: 8. The CDR3 covers 14 residues. CDR3 loop: CASEQGAGSQPQHF. In DNA form, the CDR3 reads TGTGCCAGCGAACAGGGGGCGGGATCTCAGCCCCAGCATTTT.

V usage is TRBV24-1 and J usage is TRBJ2-2; 9 bases align to TRBD1. There are 16 residues in the CDR3. V dropped 1 base and J dropped 5; count of bases not matched to a gene: 4. The germline V gene encodes CDR1 KGHDR and CDR2 SFDVKD. The CDR3, as DNA: TGTGCCACCAGTGATTTCCGACAGGGGGGGACCGGGGAGCTGTTTTTT. Translation: CATSDFRQGGTGELFF.

V and J are TRBV3-1 (or the pseudogene TRBV3-2) and TRBJ2-7; no clear D gene. V lost 4 bases, J lost 6 bases, and 19 bases lay in between. CDR1 is LGHDT, CDR2 YNNKEL, per germline (reference sequence). The CDR3 totals 15 residues. The CDR3 protein is CASSPGSRALLEQYF. The CDR3 DNA reads TGTGCCAGCAGCCCTGGCAGCCGTGCTCTTCTCGAGCAGTACTTC.

The chain carries TRBV24-1 and TRBJ2-1; 15 nucleotides match TRBD2. V dropped 11 bases and J dropped 8; count of bases not matched to a gene: 6. This CDR3 spans 14 amino acids. Germline lookup yields CDR1 KGHDR and CDR2 SFDVKD. CDR3 loop: CAIGLAGGLDEQFF. CDR3 coding DNA: TGTGCCATTGGACTAGCGGGGGGGCTTGATGAGCAGTTCTTC.

In its sample, this clone was seen a few times. The chain joins TRBV7-2 to TRBJ1-1; D remains ambiguous. Per the germline V gene, CDR1 is SGHTA and CDR2 is FQGNSA. V lost 0 bases and J lost 2, with 10 bases in between. The CDR3 loop spans 15 amino acids. The CDR3 sequence is CASSLARAINTEAFF. CDR3 DNA: TGTGCCAGCAGCTTAGCAAGGGCGATTAACACTGAAGCTTTCTTT.